Presented here are 21 T cell receptor beta chains from one specimen sequenced in a study of T-cell reconstitution after alpha-beta-depleted transplantation in children. Unique molecular identifiers were incorporated during preparation of the TCRbeta library. TCRdb ran MiXCR on the PCR reads and lists one entry per CDR3 protein. The sample lists some 440,000 distinct CDR3 sequences; about 16% were seen once. Sequenced here: PBMCs, mostly from graft donor cells, sampled 360 days after TCRalphabeta/CD19-depleted stem cell transplant. The origin of the receptors is a boy younger than two who had a stem cell transplant for Wiskott-Aldrich syndrome, so the T cells may come from the graft donor.

This clonotype was recorded a few times. The rearrangement uses TRBV12-3 or TRBV12-4 and TRBJ1-6, with D perhaps TRBD1 (5 bases). The CDR3 runs to 15 residues. V lost 3 bases and J 6 bases, leaving 12 bases between the germline ends. CDR3: CASSFGGQGNSPLHF. CDR3 coding DNA: TGTGCCAGCAGTTTCGGAGGCCAGGGTAATTCACCCCTCCACTTT.

There are a few counts of this clonotype. The chain links TRBV7-9 to TRBJ1-1; D call uncertain. This CDR3 contains 12 residues. Germline CDR1 SEHNR, CDR2 FQNEAQ (reference sequence). The ends were cut back, 1 base at V and 8 bases at J, with 8 bases in the middle. CDR3 bases: TGTGCCAGCAGCTTAGTCAGTCCCGAAGCTTTCTTT. The encoded protein is CASSLVSPEAFF.

The chain has TRBV20-1 and TRBJ2-6; TRBD1 agrees at 7 bases. With V trimmed by 4 bases and J by 2 bases, 5 bases remained unmatched. The CDR3 length is 15 residues. Germline V gene data show CDR1 as DFQATT and CDR2 as SNEGSKA (reference sequence). CDR3 amino acids: CSAKTDRAGANVLTF. In DNA form, the CDR3 reads TGCAGTGCTAAGACAGACAGGGCTGGGGCCAACGTCCTGACTTTC.

The rearrangement uses TRBV28 and TRBJ1-4; D remains unclear. Germline V gives CDR1 MDHEN, CDR2 SYDVKM. Trimming left V 1 base short and J 8 bases short, with 5 bases between. The CDR3 is 12 amino acids. The CDR3 here is CASSLLAEKLFF. CDR3 in DNA: TGTGCCAGCAGTTTATTGGCAGAAAAACTGTTTTTT.

This clonotype was picked up a small number of times. This rearrangement joins TRBV15 to TRBJ2-5, with 7 positions matching TRBD2. Germline-derived CDR1 and CDR2 are LNHNV and YYDKDF (reference sequence). The V gene end was trimmed by 0 bases and the J gene end by 5 bases; junction bases not matched to a gene: 12. This CDR3 region has 17 residues. The CDR3 DNA follows: TGTGCCACCAGCAGAGATATACCGCGGCTAGCGGTTGAGACCCAGTACTTC. It codes for CATSRDIPRLAVETQYF.

The genes are TRBV24-1 and TRBJ2-7; D gene uncertain. CDR1 KGHDR and CDR2 SFDVKD come from the germline V gene. The CDR3 loop spans 13 amino acids. The V gene lost 6 bases and the J gene lost 1 base, with 9 bases spanning the gap. CDR3 sequence reads: CATSSGPSYEQYF. In DNA, the CDR3 is TGTGCCACCAGTTCAGGTCCATCCTACGAGCAGTACTTC.

This clonotype was seen more than once but under ten times. V is TRBV20-1 and J is TRBJ1-5, with D uncertain. The CDR3 has 12 amino acids. From germline, CDR1 is DFQATT and CDR2 SNEGSKA (reference sequence). Trimming left V 0 bases short and J 7 bases short, with 7 bases between. The CDR3 sequence is CSARDGGQPQHF. The CDR3 nucleotides read TGCAGTGCTAGAGATGGAGGACAGCCCCAGCATTTT.

This chain joins TRBV11-3 and TRBJ2-1, with 8 bases fitting TRBD2. V was pared by 1 base and J by 6 bases, with 5 bases of the junction left unmatched. The CDR3 covers 15 residues. Germline V gives CDR1 SGHNT, CDR2 YENEEA. As DNA, the CDR3 is TGTGCCAGCAGCTTAGGCCGGGGGGGCACCAATGAGCAGTTCTTC. Protein: CASSLGRGGTNEQFF.

This clonotype has more than one count but fewer than ten. The rearrangement joins TRBV6-5 to TRBJ2-2; D is undetermined. The CDR3 runs 14 residues. Germline CDR1 MNHEY, CDR2 SVGAGI. Trimming stripped 0 bases from V and 5 bases from J, with 7 bases between. CDR3 loop: CASSYSGTTGELFF. CDR3 coding DNA: TGTGCCAGCAGTTACTCGGGCACAACCGGGGAGCTGTTTTTT.

This clonotype was detected many times. Here the CDR3 reads CSARDLGKVGTIYF. CDR3 in DNA: TGCAGTGCTAGAGATCTGGGGAAGGTCGGCACCATATATTTT. This sequence joins TRBV20-1 and TRBJ1-3; no reliable D call. The CDR3 has 14 amino acids. V lost 0 bases to trimming and J lost 9 bases, with 15 bases between them. The germline gives CDR1 DFQATT, CDR2 SNEGSKA (reference sequence).

The count of this clonotype is one. The V gene is TRBV7-9, the J gene TRBJ2-3; D is uncertain. V shed 4 bases and J shed 2 bases, with 13 bases lying between them. This CDR3 is built from 15 residues. Looked up from germline, CDR1 is SEHNR and CDR2 is FQNEAQ (reference sequence). In nucleotides, the CDR3 is TGTGCCAGCAGCTACCGTACGATAACCACAGATACGCAGTATTTT. Translating gives CASSYRTITTDTQYF. Full variable domain (rest looked up from reference TRBV7-9 and TRBJ2-3): DTGVSQNPRHKITKRGQNVTFRCDPISEHNRLYWYRQTLGQGPEFLTYFQNEAQLEKSRLLSDRFSAERPKGSFSTLEIQRTEQGDSAMYLCASSYRTITTDTQYFGPGTRLTVL.

This sequence joins TRBV4-1 and TRBJ1-3; tentative D call: TRBD1 (6 bases). The CDR3 runs 16 residues. The germline CDR1 and CDR2 sequences are MGHRA and YSYEKL. V was trimmed by 4 bases and J by 0 bases, leaving 13 bases between them. CDR3 coding DNA: TGCGCCAGCAGCCGGTTGGACAGTCGCTCTGGAAACACCATATATTTT. It codes for CASSRLDSRSGNTIYF.

This chain uses TRBV4-3 with TRBJ2-1; 9 bases agree with TRBD2. Germline V gene sequence: CDR1 LGHNA, CDR2 YSLEER. V was pared by 0 bases and J by 0 bases, with 6 bases of the junction left unmatched. This CDR3 is 18 amino acids long. DNA for the CDR3: TGCGCCAGCAGCCAAGAGTGGCTAGCGGGGAGCTCCTACAATGAGCAGTTCTTC. This sequence encodes CASSQEWLAGSSYNEQFF.

This clonotype came up a few times. V and J are TRBV7-9 and TRBJ2-1, with TRBD2 matching 8 bases. Losses at the gene ends were 5 bases for V and 6 bases for J; bases not matched to a gene: 9. The length of the CDR3 is 15 residues. Germline-derived CDR1 and CDR2 are SEHNR and FQNEAQ (reference sequence). The DNA of the CDR3 is TGTGCCAGCAGCCCGGGAGGGGGAGGGCCCAATGAGCAGTTCTTC. This encodes CASSPGGGGPNEQFF.

The rearrangement joins TRBV11-3 to TRBJ2-3; 7 positions match TRBD2. CDR1 is SGHNT, CDR2 YENEEA, per germline. The V segment lost 4 bases and the J segment 3 bases; nucleotides outside the gene matches: 10. The CDR3 runs to 16 residues. The CDR3 loop is CASSSPRGGITDTQYF. The DNA for the CDR3 is TGTGCCAGCAGCTCCCCCCGCGGGGGAATTACAGATACGCAGTATTTT.

This clonotype turned up a few times. This may come from a read error, since a much larger clone is one base off. The chain employs TRBV7-9 and TRBJ2-1; 9 positions agree with TRBD1. CDR3 size: 15 residues. Germline V lookup: CDR1 SEHNR, CDR2 FQNEAQ (reference sequence). V shed 4 bases, J shed 5 bases, and the junction held 6 bases outside the gene matches. This chain's CDR3 is CASSSPGQGDNEQFF. DNA for the CDR3: TGTGCCAGCAGCTCCCCGGGACAGGGTGACAATGAGCAGTTCTTC.

J is TRBJ2-3 and V is TRBV24-1, with no clear D. Trimming removed 1 base at V and 1 base at J, with 2 bases between. Germline CDR1 is KGHDR and CDR2 is SFDVKD. This CDR3 region has 13 residues. The CDR3 nucleotides are TGTGCCACCAGTGATTTCGGCACAGATACGCAGTATTTT. It translates to CATSDFGTDTQYF.

The chain combines TRBV7-6 with TRBJ2-3; possible D gene TRBD2, 6 bases. The germline V and J ends were trimmed by 6 bases and 1 base, with 14 bases remaining between them. This CDR3 contains 15 residues. Germline lookup yields CDR1 SGHVS and CDR2 FNYEAQ. The CDR3 region is CASSYPGLGTDTQYF. The CDR3 nucleotides read TGTGCCAGCAGTTATCCGGGACTGGGCACAGATACGCAGTATTTT. Full variable domain (outside the CDR3, taken from reference TRBV7-6 and TRBJ2-3): GAGVSQSPRYKVTKRGQDVALRCDPISGHVSLYWYRQALGQGPEFLTYFNYEAQQDKSGLPNDRFSAERPEGSISTLTIQRTEQRDSAMYRCASSYPGLGTDTQYFGPGTRLTVL.

In this sample, this clonotype turned up many times. The rearrangement uses TRBV5-1 and TRBJ2-1, with 7 bases fitting TRBD2. The CDR3 covers 16 residues. CDR1 is SGHRS and CDR2 is YFSETQ in the germline V gene. Trimming removed 0 bases from V and 3 bases from J; junction bases left unmatched: 6. The CDR3 DNA reads as TGCGCCAGCAGCTTGGGGGGAGGGCCTCTCTACAATGAGCAGTTCTTC. It encodes CASSLGGGPLYNEQFF. Based on the CDR3 plus reference TRBV5-1 and TRBJ2-1, the full variable domain is KAGVTQTPRYLIKTRGQQVTLSCSPISGHRSVSWYQQTPGQGLQFLFEYFSETQRNKGNFPGRFSGRQFSNSRSEMNVSTLELGDSALYLCASSLGGGPLYNEQFFGPGTRLTVL.

This chain connects TRBV23-1 to TRBJ2-7; 8 nucleotides agree with TRBD1. Being an ORF, TRBV23-1 has a function that is uncertain. The CDR3 sequence is 14 residues long. The trim removed 4 bases at V and 3 bases at J, leaving 5 bases unmatched. The CDR3 reads CASSPDRGNYEQYF. CDR3 coding DNA: TGCGCCAGCAGTCCCGACAGGGGAAACTACGAGCAGTACTTC.

In its sample, this clonotype was seen a few times. This chain connects TRBV11-2 to TRBJ2-1; 7 bases map to TRBD2. The CDR3 consists of 18 residues. In germline, CDR1 is SGHAT, CDR2 FQNNGV. After removal of 5 bases from V and 1 base from J, the junction contained 14 bases not matched to a gene. The CDR3 loop reads CASSRMFVGGISYNEQFF. In nucleotides, the CDR3 is TGTGCCAGCAGCCGGATGTTTGTGGGAGGGATATCCTACAATGAGCAGTTCTTC.